This TCR beta chain was recovered during a study of blood T cell repertoires in COVID-19. Generated by immunoSEQ multiplex PCR, the TCRdb table keeps only in-frame clones and is missing some. The table shows about 120,000 clones, with over 75% occurring only once. V was trimmed by 5 bases and J by 0 bases, leaving 5 bases between them. The CDR3 sequence is 13 residues long. Germline-derived CDR1 and CDR2 are ENHRY and SYGVKD. Sample: peripheral blood. The chain employs TRBV10-3 and TRBJ1-3; no definite D call. This TCR was sampled from a man of 80 years or more with acute or convalescent COVID-19. CDR3 in amino acids: CAISTVSGNTIYF. CDR3 in DNA: TGTGCCATCAGTACGGTCTCTGGAAACACCATATATTTT.